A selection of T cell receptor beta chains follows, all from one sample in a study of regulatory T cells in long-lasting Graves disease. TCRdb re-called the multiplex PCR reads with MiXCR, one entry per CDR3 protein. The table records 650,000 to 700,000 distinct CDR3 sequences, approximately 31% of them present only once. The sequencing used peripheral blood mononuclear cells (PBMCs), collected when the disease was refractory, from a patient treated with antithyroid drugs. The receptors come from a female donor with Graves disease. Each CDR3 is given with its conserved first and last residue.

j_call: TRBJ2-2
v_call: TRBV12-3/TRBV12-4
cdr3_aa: CASSAFEDTGELFF

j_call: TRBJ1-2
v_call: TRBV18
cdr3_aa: CASADRMGYGYTF

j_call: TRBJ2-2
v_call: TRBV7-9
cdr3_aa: CASSLGGRAPTGELFF

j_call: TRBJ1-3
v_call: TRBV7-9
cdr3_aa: CASSPFSGNTIYF

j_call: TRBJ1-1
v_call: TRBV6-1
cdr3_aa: CASVGENTEAFF

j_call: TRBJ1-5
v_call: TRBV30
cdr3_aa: CAWSLGSPRRSNQPQHF

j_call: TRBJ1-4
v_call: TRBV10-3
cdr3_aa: CAISESKGAGYEKLFF

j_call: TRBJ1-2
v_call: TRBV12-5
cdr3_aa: CASGLAGTVYGYTF

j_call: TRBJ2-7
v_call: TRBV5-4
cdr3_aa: CASSLDRVHEQYF

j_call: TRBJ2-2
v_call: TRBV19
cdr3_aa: CASTGGQVGTGELFF

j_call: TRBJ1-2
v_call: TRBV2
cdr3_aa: CASSEGWGIYGYTF

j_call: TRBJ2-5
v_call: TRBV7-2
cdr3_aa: CASSFASGRAKETQYF

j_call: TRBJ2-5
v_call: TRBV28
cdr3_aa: CASSNGGAQETQYF

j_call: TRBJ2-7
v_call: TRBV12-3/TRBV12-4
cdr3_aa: CASSLVSLASRYEQYF